Following are 15 T cell receptor beta chains from one sample sequenced in a study of T cells in Graves' hyperthyroidism and ophthalmopathy. RNA transcripts provided the source from which TCR beta CDR3 regions were amplified. First-round RT-PCR targeting the TCR CDR3 was performed with the HTBI primer set. TCRdb independently ran MiXCR on the multiplex PCR reads; one entry per CDR3 protein. Of hundreds of thousands of distinct CDR3 sequences detected, 15% to 20% appear once; the ten largest clones hold approximately 3.9%. The sample consisted of blood. Every receptor here comes from a woman aged 25 to 39 with Graves' hyperthyroidism.

This clonotype has at least ten counts. The chain's CDR3 is CASSTQTGSYEQYF. CDR3 coding DNA: TGTGCCAGCAGTACCCAGACAGGTAGCTACGAGCAGTACTTC. This chain joins TRBV28 and TRBJ2-7, with D perhaps matching TRBD1 (6 bases). Trimming took off 5 bases at V and 3 bases at J, with 14 bases between the two ends. Germline V CDR1 and CDR2: MDHEN, SYDVKM. The CDR3 loop spans 14 amino acids.

This clonotype appeared many times. The rearrangement links TRBV30 to TRBJ1-1, with TRBD1 matching over 7 bases. J gave up 0 bases and V 0 bases, and 13 bases lay outside the gene matches. CDR3 length equals 18 residues. Germline V gene lookup returns CDR1 GTSNPN and CDR2 SVGIG (reference sequence). DNA for the CDR3: TGTGCCTGGAGTGTGGACAGGTCCGGGACCTCCATGAACACTGAAGCTTTCTTT. Its translation: CAWSVDRSGTSMNTEAFF. Supplemented by reference TRBV30 and TRBJ1-1, the full variable domain reads SQTIHQWPATLVQPVGSPLSLECTVEGTSNPNLYWYRQAAGRGLQLLFYSVGIGQISSEVPQNLSASRPQDRQFILSSKKLLLSDSGFYLCAWSVDRSGTSMNTEAFFGQGTRLTVV.

The sample holds many counts of this clonotype. The chain employs TRBV6-1 and TRBJ2-1, with 9 positions matching TRBD1. This CDR3 is 14 amino acids long. The V gene's germline CDR1 is MNHNS and CDR2 SASEGT. V lost 6 bases and J lost 9; bases outside the gene matches: 9. The CDR3 DNA reads as TGTGCCAGCAGCGGCGGGACAGGGAATGCTGAGCAGTTCTTC. Its translation is CASSGGTGNAEQFF.

This clonotype came up a few times. The chain joins TRBV7-9 to TRBJ1-1; possible D gene TRBD1, 6 bases. The V end lost 0 bases, the J end lost 1 base, and 12 bases lay between the germline ends. The CDR3 consists of 16 residues. Germline assignment: CDR1 SEHNR and CDR2 FQNEAQ (reference sequence). CDR3 sequence (DNA): TGTGCCAGCAGCTTAGCACAAAAGACAGGGAACACTGAAGCTTTCTTT. It specifies CASSLAQKTGNTEAFF.

The sample holds a few counts of this clonotype. This chain uses TRBV7-2 with TRBJ2-3; TRBD2 matches at 15 bases. The CDR3 sequence is 18 residues long. Losses at the gene ends were 7 bases for V and 1 base for J; bases not matched to a gene: 9. From germline, CDR1 is SGHTA and CDR2 FQGNSA. For the CDR3, the DNA is TGTGCCAGCACCCTTGGGACTAGCGGGAGGCCAGGCACAGATACGCAGTATTTT. Translated, it gives CASTLGTSGRPGTDTQYF.

The chain couples TRBV5-6 to TRBJ2-6; D gene ambiguous. The CDR3 is 17 residues long. The V gene lost 0 bases and the J gene lost 0 bases, with 10 bases spanning the gap. Germline CDR1 and CDR2: SGHDT and YYEEEE. CDR3 region: CASSLGDFLSGANVLTF. CDR3 nucleotides: TGTGCCAGCAGCTTGGGTGATTTCCTCTCTGGGGCCAACGTCCTGACTTTC.

In its sample, this clonotype was seen many times. The chain employs TRBV7-8 and TRBJ1-5; 8 bases line up with TRBD1. The germline gives CDR1 SGHVS, CDR2 FQNEAQ. The CDR3 contains 17 residues. The J segment lost 0 bases and the V segment lost 2 bases, leaving 6 bases of the junction unmatched. The CDR3 nucleotides read TGTGCCAGCAGCTTAAGACAGGGGATTAGTAGCAATCAGCCCCAGCATTTT. Its protein product is CASSLRQGISSNQPQHF.

This clonotype was seen ten or more times. This chain joins TRBV12-3 or TRBV12-4 and TRBJ2-7; D not certain. Trimming shortened V by 5 bases and J by 3 bases, and 8 bases separated the two germline ends. This CDR3 region has 12 residues. This chain's CDR3 is CASSNSYYEQYF. The CDR3 bases are TGTGCCAGCAGTAATAGTTACTACGAGCAGTACTTC.

This clonotype was observed a handful of times. J is TRBJ1-2 and V is TRBV15, with 7 bases identical to TRBD1. Looked up from germline, CDR1 is LNHNV and CDR2 is YYDKDF (reference sequence). V lost 0 bases, J lost 6 bases, and 7 bases stayed unmatched. The length of the CDR3 is 15 residues. The CDR3 reads CATSRDRGGGDGYTF. CDR3 DNA sequence: TGTGCCACCAGCAGAGATCGCGGAGGGGGCGATGGCTACACCTTC.

The table lists this clonotype with a few counts. V and J are TRBV19 and TRBJ1-1; no clear D gene. V was shortened by 0 bases and J by 6 bases, with 5 bases between the two germline ends. Per germline, CDR1 LNHDA and CDR2 SQIVND (reference sequence). This CDR3 comprises 12 residues. As DNA, the CDR3 is TGTGCCAGTAGTATAGACCGGGCTGAAGCTTTCTTT. Its translation is CASSIDRAEAFF.

This clonotype appeared many times. This rearrangement joins TRBV6-1 to TRBJ1-1; TRBD1 aligns across 7 bases. After removal of 1 base from V and 6 bases from J, the junction contained 8 bases not matched to a gene. The CDR3 spans 15 residues. CDR1 and CDR2 from the germline V gene are MNHNS and SASEGT. The CDR3 DNA reads TGTGCCAGCAGTGAAGGGGGGTCGGGACAGCCTGAAGCTTTCTTT. Translation: CASSEGGSGQPEAFF.

In this sample, this clonotype turned up a few times. The V gene is TRBV9, the J gene TRBJ2-5; D is tentatively TRBD1 or TRBD2 (6 bases each). Germline-derived CDR1 and CDR2 are SGDLS and YYNGEE. The CDR3 loop spans 14 amino acids. Trimming pared 3 bases from V and 7 bases from J, leaving 16 bases between. This CDR3 is CASSDRVGRGTQYF. CDR3 DNA sequence: TGTGCCAGCAGCGACAGGGTGGGGCGGGGGACCCAGTACTTC.

The V and J genes are TRBV4-1 and TRBJ2-7, with 11 bases identical to TRBD2. V lost 0 bases to trimming and J lost 3 bases; unmatched junction nucleotides: 7. The germline V gene encodes CDR1 MGHRA and CDR2 YSYEKL. The CDR3 has 17 residues. The CDR3 DNA reads TGCGCCAGCAGCCAAGAGTCACTAGCGGGAGACCTCTACGAGCAGTACTTC. It yields the protein CASSQESLAGDLYEQYF.

This clonotype was observed at least ten times. The chain combines TRBV7-2 with TRBJ2-1; unclear D gene. Germline CDR1 SGHTA, CDR2 FQGNSA. The CDR3 has 13 residues. V was pared by 8 bases and J by 6 bases, with 14 bases between. CDR3 region: CASGSTRLNEQFF. DNA of the CDR3: TGTGCCAGCGGATCCACACGTCTCAATGAGCAGTTCTTC.

The sample holds many counts of this clonotype. This chain connects TRBV7-2 to TRBJ2-7; 13 bases are a match to TRBD2. J was trimmed by 6 bases and V by 2 bases; bases with no gene match: 7. The CDR3 contains 16 residues. Germline V gene data show CDR1 as SGHTA and CDR2 as FQGNSA. CDR3 sequence reads: CASSLSPGLAGVEQYF. Here the CDR3 DNA reads TGTGCCAGCAGCTTATCGCCAGGACTAGCGGGAGTCGAGCAGTACTTC.